The 10 T cell receptor beta chains in this list originate from one sample, sequenced in a study of cytomegalovirus exposure and HLA in healthy donors (dated by TCRdb to 2015 to 2018). Library prep was done by the immunoSEQ multiplex PCR assay. The multiplex PCR relied on a mix of 60 forward primers for TCR Vbeta segments and 13 reverse primers for TCR Jbeta segments. TCRdb obtained this table from immuneACCESS and retained in-frame rearrangements with V and J assigned. These tables miss some clones; where compared with another copy, unresolved V genes account for less than half of the shortfall, and the remainder is unexplained. The sample contains tens of thousands of clones, about 70% of them found a single time. The ten biggest clones cover 4% to 4.5% of the sample. The sequenced material came from PBMCs. The receptors shown here come from a woman between 50 and 59 years old in good health and CMV-seronegative.

This chain joins TRBV19 and TRBJ1-4; tentative D call: TRBD1 (5 bases). The V end was cut by 8 bases, the J end by 5 bases, with 15 bases between. CDR1 LNHDA and CDR2 SQIVND come from the germline V gene (reference sequence). CDR3 length equals 14 residues. CDR3: CASALRDKNEKLFF. The CDR3 DNA sequence: TGTGCCAGTGCCCTCAGGGATAAGAATGAAAAACTGTTTTTT. The full variable domain, completed using reference TRBV19 and TRBJ1-4, is DGGITQSPKYLFRKEGQNVTLSCEQNLNHDAMYWYRQDPGQGLRLIYYSQIVNDFQKGDIAEGYSVSREKKESFPLTVTSAQKNPTAFYLCASALRDKNEKLFFGSGTQLSVL.

The chain combines TRBV6-1 with TRBJ1-5, with unresolved D. Trimming shortened V by 4 bases and J by 1 base, and 11 bases separated the two germline ends. Germline loops: CDR1 MNHNS, CDR2 SASEGT. The CDR3 runs 15 residues. The CDR3 nucleotides are TGTGCCAGCAGTGCCCAGGCGGGGAGCAATCAGCCCCAGCATTTT. It translates to CASSAQAGSNQPQHF.

This clone occurred a few times. The chain links TRBV6-6 to TRBJ2-4; D is perhaps TRBD2 (5 bases). The CDR3 covers 16 residues. With 2 bases removed from V and 0 bases from J, the gap between germline ends came to 11 bases. Germline V lookup: CDR1 MNHNY, CDR2 SVGAGI (reference sequence). The CDR3 nucleotides read TGTGCCAGCAGTTACACGGAGACTAAAGCCAAAAACATTCAGTACTTC. This sequence encodes CASSYTETKAKNIQYF.

This clone turned up a few times. The genes are TRBV5-6 and TRBJ1-5, with 8 nucleotides matching TRBD1. The V and J ends lost 3 bases and 3 bases, in that order; junction bases with no gene match: 5. The CDR3 consists of 15 residues. In germline, CDR1 is SGHDT, CDR2 YYEEEE. CDR3: CASSYGQGVNQPQHF. For the CDR3, the DNA is TGTGCCAGCAGCTACGGACAGGGAGTCAATCAGCCCCAGCATTTT.

The CDR3 coding sequence is TGTGCCAGCAGTCCCCTGGACAGGGAGGGGCAGCCCCAGCATTTT. Its protein is CASSPLDREGQPQHF. The chain couples TRBV25-1 to TRBJ1-5; 8 bases map to TRBD1. CDR1 and CDR2 from the germline V gene are MGHDK and SYGVNS. The ends lost 5 bases at V and 7 bases at J; junction bases unmatched: 10. The CDR3 contains 15 residues.

The sample holds a few counts of this clone. V is TRBV7-9 and J is TRBJ2-3, with D unclear. The CDR3 has 15 residues. Trimming shortened V by 3 bases and J by 2 bases, and 12 bases separated the two germline ends. CDR1 and CDR2 (germline): SEHNR, FQNEAQ (reference sequence). Written as DNA, the CDR3 is TGTGCCAGCAGCTTTTCCGAACAGATCACAGATACGCAGTATTTT. This gives the protein CASSFSEQITDTQYF.

For the CDR3, the DNA is TGTGCCAGCAGTGAAAAACCGGTAGTGCAGTACTTC. Its translation: CASSEKPVVQYF. The rearrangement uses TRBV6-5 and TRBJ2-7; D is undetermined. The CDR3 covers 12 residues. Germline-derived CDR1 and CDR2 are MNHEY and SVGAGI. Trimming removed 5 bases from V and 9 bases from J, with 14 bases in between.

The J gene is TRBJ1-6, the V gene TRBV15; the match to TRBD1 covers 7 bases. Germline trimming cut 3 bases from V and 3 bases from J; bases unmatched to any gene: 5. CDR3 size: 16 residues. Looked up from germline, CDR1 is LNHNV and CDR2 is YYDKDF (reference sequence). As DNA, the CDR3 is TGTGCCACCAGCAGCCGGGACAGAGACTATAATTCACCCCTCCACTTT. This translates into CATSSRDRDYNSPLHF.

Written as DNA, the CDR3 is TGTGCCAGTAGGGGACAGGCCGTCCAAGAGACCCAGTACTTC. The encoded protein is CASRGQAVQETQYF. The chain carries TRBV19 and TRBJ2-5; 8 nucleotides align to TRBD1. The V and J ends lost 6 bases and 1 base, in that order; junction bases with no gene match: 4. The V gene's germline CDR1 is LNHDA and CDR2 SQIVND (reference sequence). The CDR3 is 14 residues long.

This chain joins TRBV5-6 and TRBJ2-7; TRBD2 aligns across 8 bases. Germline CDR1 SGHDT, CDR2 YYEEEE. The CDR3 contains 13 residues. The J segment lost 5 bases and the V segment lost 3 bases, leaving 4 bases of the junction unmatched. The CDR3 DNA reads as TGTGCCAGCAGCTCGGGGGGGCTTAACGAGCAGTACTTC. Its protein product is CASSSGGLNEQYF. Full variable domain (rest looked up from reference TRBV5-6 and TRBJ2-7): DAGVTQSPTHLIKTRGQQVTLRCSPKSGHDTVSWYQQALGQGPQFIFQYYEEEERQRGNFPDRFSGHQFPNYSSELNVNALLLGDSALYLCASSSGGLNEQYFGPGTRLTVT.